The 24 T cell receptor beta chains below were found in one sample sequenced in a study of CD8+ T cells in alopecia areata. RNA was extracted and reverse transcribed into cDNA as the sequencing template. TCRdb's table, derived via immunoSEQ multiplex PCR, lists solely in-frame clones and lacks some. Here the sample spans 130,000 to 150,000 clones, approximately 50% being singletons. Sequencing was performed on CD4+ T cells sorted from blood, taken at week 0. The receptor set was obtained from a human donor with alopecia areata.

This clone was counted a few times. The V call is TRBV2, the J call TRBJ2-1; 9 nucleotides align to TRBD2. Per germline, CDR1 SNHLY and CDR2 FYNNEI. V shed 4 bases, J shed 6 bases, and the junction held 7 bases outside the gene matches. This CDR3 has 15 amino acids. The CDR3 bases are TGTGCCAGCAGTGCCGGGACTAGCTTCGTCAATGAGCAGTTCTTC. This translates into CASSAGTSFVNEQFF.

This clone was picked up a small number of times. The chain has TRBV28 and TRBJ1-5; no reliable D call. Germline V CDR1 and CDR2: MDHEN, SYDVKM. The CDR3 is 16 residues long. V gave up 4 bases and J gave up 2 bases, with 15 bases separating them. This CDR3 reads CASSSYVSLGNQPQHF. The CDR3 region has the DNA TGTGCCAGCAGTTCTTACGTCTCATTGGGCAATCAGCCCCAGCATTTT.

J is TRBJ2-5 and V is TRBV7-2; 8 bases line up with TRBD1. J gave up 5 bases and V 5 bases, and 7 bases lay outside the gene matches. CDR1 and CDR2 (germline): SGHTA, FQGNSA. CDR3 length: 14 residues. The CDR3 DNA follows: TGTGCCAGCAGCAAACTGACAGGGGCCGAGACCCAGTACTTC. Protein sequence: CASSKLTGAETQYF.

The chain recombines TRBV18 with TRBJ1-2; D uncertain. This CDR3 contains 15 residues. V was trimmed by 1 base and J by 4 bases, leaving 13 bases between them. Germline V gives CDR1 KGHSH, CDR2 LQKENI. The DNA of the CDR3 is TGTGCCAGCTCACCACAACAGAAAGAAACCTATGGCTACACCTTC. Translation: CASSPQQKETYGYTF.

The chain carries TRBV5-1 and TRBJ2-5; TRBD2 aligns across 7 bases. J lost 3 bases, V lost 2 bases, and 4 bases had no gene match. This CDR3 is built from 14 residues. In germline, CDR1 is SGHRS, CDR2 YFSETQ. The CDR3 sequence: CASSLGLVKETQYF. The CDR3 nucleotides read TGCGCCAGCAGCTTAGGACTAGTTAAAGAGACCCAGTACTTC.

This clone was counted a few times. The V call is TRBV5-1, the J call TRBJ2-1; 9 bases agree with TRBD2. The CDR3 is 13 residues long. Germline values: CDR1 SGHRS, CDR2 YFSETQ. The V gene end was trimmed by 4 bases and the J gene end by 5 bases; junction bases not matched to a gene: 1. This chain's CDR3 is CASSPSGNNEQFF. In nucleotides, the CDR3 is TGCGCCAGCAGCCCTAGCGGGAACAATGAGCAGTTCTTC.

The chain is built from TRBV4-1 and TRBJ2-3, with D tentatively TRBD1 (5 bases). There are 15 residues in the CDR3. CDR1 and CDR2 (germline): MGHRA, YSYEKL. V lost 0 bases, J lost 6 bases, and 13 bases lay in between. This CDR3 reads CASSQDLGLLDTQYF. The CDR3 DNA follows: TGCGCCAGCAGCCAAGATCTGGGGCTGCTGGATACGCAGTATTTT.

The chain combines TRBV2 with TRBJ2-7; D is possibly TRBD2 (6 bases). Trimming took off 5 bases at V and 2 bases at J, with 10 bases between the two ends. CDR1 and CDR2 from the germline V gene are SNHLY and FYNNEI. This CDR3 is 13 amino acids long. The CDR3 region has the DNA TGTGCCAGCAGTTGGGGACTTGCCTACGAGCAGTACTTC. Encoded protein: CASSWGLAYEQYF.

This clone occurred a few times. The chain couples TRBV29-1 to TRBJ1-1; TRBD1 might be the D (6 bases). Trimming took 7 bases from V and 6 from J, leaving 21 bases between them. CDR1 is SQVTM and CDR2 is ANQGSEA in the germline V gene. CDR3 size: 14 residues. As DNA, the CDR3 is TGCAGCGCTAGGACTGACAGGTTACGGGCTGAAGCTTTCTTT. Its translation is CSARTDRLRAEAFF.

This clone is a singleton in its sample. The chain uses TRBV5-1 and TRBJ1-3; D is unclear. V shed 2 bases and J shed 2 bases, with 8 bases lying between them. There are 14 residues in the CDR3. CDR1 is SGHRS, CDR2 YFSETQ, per germline. The CDR3 sequence: CASSLNSPGNTIYF. CDR3 in DNA: TGCGCCAGCAGCTTAAACAGTCCTGGAAACACCATATATTTT. The full variable domain, rest sourced from reference TRBV5-1 and TRBJ1-3, is KAGVTQTPRYLIKTRGQQVTLSCSPISGHRSVSWYQQTPGQGLQFLFEYFSETQRNKGNFPGRFSGRQFSNSRSEMNVSTLELGDSALYLCASSLNSPGNTIYFGEGSWLTVV.

DNA of the CDR3: TGCAGCGTTCGACAGGGCCACGAGCAGTACTTC. Protein: CSVRQGHEQYF. The chain carries TRBV29-1 and TRBJ2-7; 7 nucleotides agree with TRBD1. The CDR3 extends over 11 amino acids. V lost 5 bases, J lost 5 bases, and 3 bases stayed unmatched. From germline, CDR1 is SQVTM and CDR2 ANQGSEA.

The chain couples TRBV11-2 to TRBJ2-1; D could derive from TRBD1 or TRBD2 (5 bases each). Germline CDR1 and CDR2: SGHAT and FQNNGV. With 5 bases removed from V and 5 bases from J, the gap between germline ends came to 19 bases. This CDR3 is 16 amino acids long. CDR3 loop: CASSRLRGRINNEQFF. CDR3 nucleotide sequence: TGTGCCAGCAGCCGGTTACGGGGCAGGATAAACAATGAGCAGTTCTTC. The variable domain in full, with the rest retrieved from reference TRBV11-2 and TRBJ2-1, is EAGVAQSPRYKIIEKRQSVAFWCNPISGHATLYWYQQILGQGPKLLIQFQNNGVVDDSQLPKDRFSAERLKGVDSTLKIQPAKLEDSAVYLCASSRLRGRINNEQFFGPGTRLTVL.

In its sample, this clone was seen once. The chain has TRBV5-1 and TRBJ2-2; D is unclear. Looked up from germline, CDR1 is SGHRS and CDR2 is YFSETQ. V was shortened by 0 bases and J by 1 base, with 4 bases between the two germline ends. This CDR3 comprises 14 residues. The chain's CDR3 is CASSLEWNTGELFF. The CDR3 nucleotides read TGCGCCAGCAGCTTGGAGTGGAACACCGGGGAGCTGTTTTTT.

This clone was seen a few times. The chain is built from TRBV30 and TRBJ1-1; D is perhaps TRBD1 (5 bases). With 3 bases removed from V and 8 bases from J, the gap between germline ends came to 10 bases. The CDR3 runs 11 residues. Germline V gene lookup returns CDR1 GTSNPN and CDR2 SVGIG (reference sequence). CDR3 DNA: TGTGCCTGGAGAGGGACGGGCGAAGCTTTCTTT. Translated: CAWRGTGEAFF.

This clone was recorded a few times. The V gene is TRBV5-1, the J gene TRBJ1-2; the D gene is possibly TRBD1 (5 bases). The CDR3 has 15 amino acids. V gave up 1 base and J gave up 4 bases, with 14 bases separating them. The germline CDR1 and CDR2 sequences are SGHRS and YFSETQ. The CDR3 DNA sequence: TGCGCCAGCAGCTTGCTAGACAGTGAGTCCTATGGCTACACCTTC. Its protein is CASSLLDSESYGYTF.

This clone was found a few times. The chain recombines TRBV29-1 with TRBJ1-2, with D unclear. Trimming took off 0 bases at V and 6 bases at J, with 8 bases between the two ends. This CDR3 region has 12 residues. The germline V gene encodes CDR1 SQVTM and CDR2 ANQGSEA. CDR3 nucleotides: TGCAGCGTTGAAGAGGTCCTCCATGGCTACACCTTC. Translation gives CSVEEVLHGYTF.

This clone was seen more than once but under ten times. The chain recombines TRBV29-1 with TRBJ1-4; D remains ambiguous. The CDR3 spans 10 residues. Trimming took 4 bases from V and 8 from J, leaving 5 bases between them. CDR1 and CDR2 from the germline V gene are SQVTM and ANQGSEA. CDR3 sequence reads: CSVVGEKLFF. CDR3 coding DNA: TGCAGCGTTGTGGGGGAAAAACTGTTTTTT.

The V gene is TRBV14, the J gene TRBJ1-2; 8 bases are shared with TRBD1. This CDR3 region has 17 residues. J gave up 0 bases and V 3 bases, and 9 bases lay outside the gene matches. The germline CDR1 and CDR2 sequences are SGHDN and FVKESK. In DNA form, the CDR3 reads TGTGCCAGCAGCCAGATCGGACAGGGCCCAGCTAACTATGGCTACACCTTC. Amino acid sequence: CASSQIGQGPANYGYTF.

This chain connects TRBV2 to TRBJ2-1; 12 positions match TRBD2. V lost 3 bases, J lost 9 bases, and 9 bases stayed unmatched. The CDR3 consists of 16 residues. CDR1 and CDR2 from the germline V gene are SNHLY and FYNNEI. The CDR3 spells CASSDASGRGVGEQFF. As DNA, the CDR3 is TGTGCCAGCAGTGACGCTAGCGGGAGGGGTGTGGGTGAGCAGTTCTTC.

This sequence joins TRBV28 and TRBJ2-1; possibly TRBD1 for D (6 bases). The CDR3 has 14 amino acids. The ends were cut back, 3 bases at V and 4 bases at J, with 10 bases in the middle. Germline-derived CDR1 and CDR2 are MDHEN and SYDVKM. CDR3 loop: CASSFRQGYNEQFF. As DNA, the CDR3 is TGTGCCAGCAGTTTCCGGCAGGGGTACAATGAGCAGTTCTTC. Combining the CDR3 with reference TRBV28 and TRBJ2-1 gives the whole variable domain DVKVTQSSRYLVKRTGEKVFLECVQDMDHENMFWYRQDPGLGLRLIYFSYDVKMKEKGDIPEGYSVSREKKERFSLILESASTNQTSMYLCASSFRQGYNEQFFGPGTRLTVL.

This chain joins TRBV15 and TRBJ2-5; D possibly uses TRBD1 or TRBD2 (6 bases each). Trimming stripped 5 bases from V and 1 base from J, with 8 bases between. Looked up from germline, CDR1 is LNHNV and CDR2 is YYDKDF (reference sequence). This CDR3 is built from 13 residues. The CDR3 bases are TGTGCCACCAGCGGGGGGCGCCAAGAGACCCAGTACTTC. This translates into CATSGGRQETQYF.

V usage is TRBV4-3 and J usage is TRBJ2-1; TRBD2 matches at 12 bases. The CDR3 has 16 residues. CDR1 is LGHNA and CDR2 is YSLEER in the germline V gene. V was clipped by 4 bases and J by 8 bases; unmatched bases: 9. The CDR3 DNA follows: TGCGCCAGCAGCCTTTCCGGGACTAGCGGGTTTCATGAGCAGTTCTTC. Translating gives CASSLSGTSGFHEQFF.

In its sample, this clone was seen a few times. V gene TRBV19 combines with J gene TRBJ1-1, with 9 bases matching TRBD1. Looked up from germline, CDR1 is LNHDA and CDR2 is SQIVND (reference sequence). This CDR3 has 15 amino acids. Unmatched junction bases numbered 6, after V lost 2 bases and J lost 5 bases. In DNA form, the CDR3 reads TGTGCCAGTAGTATACGGGACAGGGTGGGGACTGAAGCTTTCTTT. Translated: CASSIRDRVGTEAFF.

The chain combines TRBV7-8 with TRBJ2-1, with D unclear. Germline V gene lookup returns CDR1 SGHVS and CDR2 FQNEAQ. CDR3 length equals 12 residues. Trimming left V 4 bases short and J 7 bases short, with 8 bases between. The CDR3 nucleotides read TGTGCCAGCAGCTCGACTGGAAATGAGCAGTTCTTC. This gives the protein CASSSTGNEQFF.